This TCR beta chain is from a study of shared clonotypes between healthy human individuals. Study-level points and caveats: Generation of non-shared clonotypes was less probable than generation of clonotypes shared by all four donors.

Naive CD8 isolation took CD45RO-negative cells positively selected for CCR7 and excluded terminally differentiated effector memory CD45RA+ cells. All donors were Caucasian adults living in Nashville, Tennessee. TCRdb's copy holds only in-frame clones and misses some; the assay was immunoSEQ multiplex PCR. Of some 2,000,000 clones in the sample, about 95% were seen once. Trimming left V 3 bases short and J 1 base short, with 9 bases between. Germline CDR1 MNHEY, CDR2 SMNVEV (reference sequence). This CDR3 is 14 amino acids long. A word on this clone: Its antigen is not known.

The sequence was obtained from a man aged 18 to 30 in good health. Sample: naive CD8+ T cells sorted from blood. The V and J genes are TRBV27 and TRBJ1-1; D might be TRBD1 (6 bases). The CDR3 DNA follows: TGTGCCAGCAGTTTCTCACAGGGGAACACTGAAGCTTTCTTT. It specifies CASSFSQGNTEAFF.